This passage covers 3 T cell receptor beta chains from one sample sequenced in a study of T-cell reconstitution after alpha-beta-depleted transplantation in children. Preparation of the TCRbeta library involved a method that used unique molecular identifiers. TCRdb used MiXCR to reprocess the PCR reads, holding one entry per CDR3 protein. The repertoire holds roughly 340,000 distinct CDR3 sequences, with roughly 17% as singletons. The sample consisted of PBMCs, mostly from graft donor cells, taken 360 days after TCRalphabeta/CD19-depleted stem cell transplant. These receptors originate from a male patient aged 2-10 years who had a stem cell transplant for acute lymphoblastic leukemia, so the T cells may come from the graft donor.

J is TRBJ2-7 and V is TRBV4-3; either TRBD1 or TRBD2 may fit D (5 bases each). The V gene's germline CDR1 is LGHNA and CDR2 YSLEER. Trimming cost V 0 bases and J 6 bases, with 18 bases left between them. CDR3 size: 16 residues. The CDR3 sequence: CASSQDGAALPFEQYF. CDR3 coding DNA: TGCGCCAGCAGCCAAGACGGGGCCGCTCTTCCTTTCGAGCAGTACTTC.

This clonotype occurred a few times. The chain has TRBV13 and TRBJ2-1; D is uncertain. CDR1 PRHDT and CDR2 FYEKMQ come from the germline V gene (reference sequence). With 3 bases removed from V and 2 bases from J, the gap between germline ends came to 8 bases. This CDR3 is built from 14 residues. CDR3 region: CASSFGETYNEQFF. The CDR3 DNA reads TGTGCCAGCAGCTTCGGTGAGACCTACAATGAGCAGTTCTTC. Variable domain in full (rest from reference TRBV13 and TRBJ2-1): AAGVIQSPRHLIKEKRETATLKCYPIPRHDTVYWYQQGPGQDPQFLISFYEKMQSDKGSIPDRFSAQQFSDYHSELNMSSLELGDSALYFCASSFGETYNEQFFGPGTRLTVL.

The chain has TRBV6-2 or TRBV6-3 and TRBJ2-7, with D uncertain. Trimming took 7 bases from V and 2 from J, leaving 24 bases between them. CDR3 length: 17 amino acids. Germline assignment: CDR1 MNHEY and CDR2 SVGEGT. The DNA for the CDR3 is TGTGCCAGCATTACGCTATTCGCCGAGCCCTCGACCTACGAGCAGTACTTC. It codes for CASITLFAEPSTYEQYF.